These 14 T cell receptor beta chains were sequenced from one sample in a study of beta chain features in type 1 diabetes. The study reverse transcribed the entire isolated RNA, so it sequenced expressed TCRB transcripts. Only in-frame clones appear in the TCRdb table, and some are missing; sequencing was by immunoSEQ multiplex PCR. Among roughly 400,000 clones listed, roughly 15% were seen once. Specimen: naive CD4+ T cells from blood. The receptors come from a woman aged 18-29 years in good health.

This clone turned up a few times. This rearrangement joins TRBV13 to TRBJ2-7; D not certain. Germline-derived CDR1 and CDR2 are PRHDT and FYEKMQ (reference sequence). CDR3 size: 14 residues. V shed 7 bases and J shed 4 bases, with 17 bases lying between them. The CDR3 DNA reads as TGTGCCAGCACCCAGGTCCCCGCCAGTTACGAGCAGTACTTC. Its protein is CASTQVPASYEQYF.

The CDR3 DNA reads TGTGCCAGCAGGCGCAGGGGAGAGACCCAGTACTTC. This codes for CASRRRGETQYF. V is TRBV2 and J is TRBJ2-5; D is possibly TRBD1 (6 bases). Germline CDR1 and CDR2: SNHLY and FYNNEI. The ends were cut back, 6 bases at V and 4 bases at J, with 9 bases in the middle. This CDR3 is 12 amino acids long.

This clone was observed a handful of times. This chain links TRBV9 with TRBJ2-3; perhaps TRBD2 as D (6 bases). CDR3 length equals 15 residues. Germline lookup yields CDR1 SGDLS and CDR2 YYNGEE. The V end was cut by 4 bases, the J end by 2 bases, with 14 bases between. The DNA for the CDR3 is TGTGCCAGCAGCTTGAGTAGCGGTCCCACAGATACGCAGTATTTT. Its translation is CASSLSSGPTDTQYF.

The gene calls are TRBV5-1 and TRBJ1-1; weak D call: TRBD1 (5 bases). The germline CDR1 and CDR2 sequences are SGHRS and YFSETQ. CDR3 length: 13 residues. V shed 3 bases and J shed 3 bases, with 9 bases lying between them. CDR3 coding DNA: TGCGCCAGCAGCTATGGCAGGGACACTGAAGCTTTCTTT. The encoded protein is CASSYGRDTEAFF. Full variable domain (rest looked up from reference TRBV5-1 and TRBJ1-1): KAGVTQTPRYLIKTRGQQVTLSCSPISGHRSVSWYQQTPGQGLQFLFEYFSETQRNKGNFPGRFSGRQFSNSRSEMNVSTLELGDSALYLCASSYGRDTEAFFGQGTRLTVV.

V usage is TRBV7-9 and J usage is TRBJ1-1; possibly TRBD1 for D (5 bases). This CDR3 has 13 amino acids. Germline V lookup: CDR1 SEHNR, CDR2 FQNEAQ (reference sequence). The germline V and J ends were trimmed by 5 bases and 10 bases, with 17 bases remaining between them. Here the CDR3 DNA reads TGTGCCAGCAGCCCGCTGGACACTCGTGGAGCTTTCTTT. Translation gives CASSPLDTRGAFF. Variable domain in full (rest from reference TRBV7-9 and TRBJ1-1): DTGVSQNPRHKITKRGQNVTFRCDPISEHNRLYWYRQTLGQGPEFLTYFQNEAQLEKSRLLSDRFSAERPKGSFSTLEIQRTEQGDSAMYLCASSPLDTRGAFFGQGTRLTVV.

This clone appeared a few times. The chain combines TRBV5-1 with TRBJ2-7; 10 bases are shared with TRBD1. Germline V gene lookup returns CDR1 SGHRS and CDR2 YFSETQ. V lost 2 bases and J lost 6; bases outside the gene matches: 8. The CDR3 is 15 residues long. Written as DNA, the CDR3 is TGCGCCAGCAGCTTCTCTCCGGGACAGGGGATCGAGCAGTACTTC. It translates to CASSFSPGQGIEQYF.

This clone was recorded a few times. The chain employs TRBV2 and TRBJ2-5; D might be TRBD2 (5 bases). The CDR3 sequence is 11 residues long. Germline V gives CDR1 SNHLY, CDR2 FYNNEI. Trimming removed 8 bases at V and 4 bases at J, with 8 bases between. For the CDR3, the DNA is TGTGCCAGCGCACTAGTAGAGACCCAGTACTTC. Its protein product is CASALVETQYF.

This clone was observed a single time. Other nucleotide sequences in the sample specify the same CDR3. V usage is TRBV7-9 and J usage is TRBJ2-5, with TRBD2 as a possible D gene (6 bases). The ends were cut back, 3 bases at V and 5 bases at J, with 10 bases in the middle. The CDR3 is made up of 13 amino acids. Germline V gives CDR1 SEHNR, CDR2 FQNEAQ (reference sequence). The DNA of the CDR3 is TGTGCCAGCAGCTTGACGGGAGTGGAGACCCAGTACTTC. It translates to CASSLTGVETQYF.

This clone appeared a few times. The V and J genes are TRBV7-9 and TRBJ2-1, with TRBD2 matching over 10 bases. The CDR3 runs to 13 residues. J gave up 9 bases and V 5 bases, and 4 bases lay outside the gene matches. CDR1 and CDR2 from the germline V gene are SEHNR and FQNEAQ (reference sequence). The CDR3 region has the DNA TGTGCCAGCAGCCCAGGGACTAGCGTTGAGCAGTTCTTC. Translation: CASSPGTSVEQFF.

V gene TRBV13 combines with J gene TRBJ2-7, with a possible D match to TRBD2 (5 bases). Looked up from germline, CDR1 is PRHDT and CDR2 is FYEKMQ (reference sequence). The CDR3 runs to 12 residues. V lost 5 bases and J lost 6, with 11 bases in between. The CDR3 reads CASSPFEGEQYF. CDR3 sequence (DNA): TGTGCCAGCAGCCCCTTCGAGGGCGAGCAGTACTTC.

The CDR3 loop reads CAISESRGVEQYF. CDR3 coding DNA: TGTGCCATCAGTGAGTCGCGCGGGGTCGAGCAGTACTTC. The chain employs TRBV10-3 and TRBJ2-7, with D possibly being TRBD2 (6 bases). Germline values: CDR1 ENHRY, CDR2 SYGVKD. This CDR3 contains 13 residues. V was shortened by 0 bases and J by 6 bases, with 9 bases between the two germline ends.

The table lists this clone with a few counts. The gene calls are TRBV28 and TRBJ1-5; 7 bases map to TRBD1. The V segment lost 6 bases and the J segment 2 bases; nucleotides outside the gene matches: 7. This CDR3 region has 15 residues. Germline CDR1 is MDHEN and CDR2 is SYDVKM. The CDR3 region has the DNA TGTGCCAGCAGCTCCTCAGGGGGTGGCAATCAGCCCCAGCATTTT. This gives the protein CASSSSGGGNQPQHF.

This clone has a handful of counts. The rearrangement links TRBV30 to TRBJ2-1; D is perhaps TRBD2 (5 bases). Trimming cost V 3 bases and J 9 bases, with 18 bases left between them. CDR3 size: 14 residues. Germline V gives CDR1 GTSNPN, CDR2 SVGIG (reference sequence). The CDR3 nucleotides read TGTGCCTGGAGCCTTAAGAGGGTTTGGCGTGAGCAGTTCTTC. It encodes CAWSLKRVWREQFF.

This clone has only a few counts. The rearrangement joins TRBV5-4 to TRBJ2-1; 12 bases are shared with TRBD1. This CDR3 is 15 amino acids long. Losses at the gene ends were 4 bases for V and 7 bases for J; bases not matched to a gene: 6. The germline V gene has CDR1 SGHNT and CDR2 YYREEE (reference sequence). CDR3 DNA sequence: TGTGCCAGCAGCGTCGGGACAGGGGGCCGGAATGAGCAGTTCTTC. It translates to CASSVGTGGRNEQFF.